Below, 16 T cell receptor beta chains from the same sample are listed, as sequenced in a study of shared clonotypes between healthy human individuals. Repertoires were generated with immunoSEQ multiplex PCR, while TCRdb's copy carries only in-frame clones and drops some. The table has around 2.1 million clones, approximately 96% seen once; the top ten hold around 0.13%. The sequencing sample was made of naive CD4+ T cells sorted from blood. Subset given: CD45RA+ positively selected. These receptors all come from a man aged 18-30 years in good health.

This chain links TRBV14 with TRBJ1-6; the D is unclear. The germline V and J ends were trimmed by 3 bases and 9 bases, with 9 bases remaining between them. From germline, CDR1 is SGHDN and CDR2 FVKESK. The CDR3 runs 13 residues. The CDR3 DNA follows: TGTGCCAGCAGCCAGACCTCTTTTTCACCCCTCCACTTT. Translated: CASSQTSFSPLHF.

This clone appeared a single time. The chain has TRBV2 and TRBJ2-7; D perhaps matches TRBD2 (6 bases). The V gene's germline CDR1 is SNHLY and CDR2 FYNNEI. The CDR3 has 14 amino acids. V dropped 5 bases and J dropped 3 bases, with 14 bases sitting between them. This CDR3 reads CASSTDETSYEQYF. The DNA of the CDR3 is TGTGCCAGCAGTACAGACGAGACTAGCTACGAGCAGTACTTC.

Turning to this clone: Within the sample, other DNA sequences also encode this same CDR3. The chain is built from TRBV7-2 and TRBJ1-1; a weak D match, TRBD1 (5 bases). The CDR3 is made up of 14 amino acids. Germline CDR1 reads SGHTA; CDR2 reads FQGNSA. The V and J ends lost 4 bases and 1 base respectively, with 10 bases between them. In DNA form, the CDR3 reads TGTGCCAGCAGCTCCCGACAGTCGAACACTGAAGCTTTCTTT. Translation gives CASSSRQSNTEAFF.

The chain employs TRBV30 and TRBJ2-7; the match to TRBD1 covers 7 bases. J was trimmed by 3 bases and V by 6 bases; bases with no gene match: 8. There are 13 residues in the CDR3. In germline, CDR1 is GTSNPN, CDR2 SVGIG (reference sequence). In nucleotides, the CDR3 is TGTGCCTGCGAGACAGGGATCGACTACGAGCAGTACTTC. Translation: CACETGIDYEQYF.

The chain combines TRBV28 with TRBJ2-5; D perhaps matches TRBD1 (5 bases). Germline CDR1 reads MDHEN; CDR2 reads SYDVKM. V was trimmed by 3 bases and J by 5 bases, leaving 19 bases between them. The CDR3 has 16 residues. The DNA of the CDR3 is TGTGCCAGCAGTTTCCCTCTCACGGCTAGACAGGAGACCCAGTACTTC. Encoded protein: CASSFPLTARQETQYF.

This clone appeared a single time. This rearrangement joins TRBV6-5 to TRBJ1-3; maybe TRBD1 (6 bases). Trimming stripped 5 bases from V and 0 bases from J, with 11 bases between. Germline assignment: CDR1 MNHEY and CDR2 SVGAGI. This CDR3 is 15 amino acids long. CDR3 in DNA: TGTGCCAGCAGTAGGACAGTTAACTCTGGAAACACCATATATTTT. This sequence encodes CASSRTVNSGNTIYF.

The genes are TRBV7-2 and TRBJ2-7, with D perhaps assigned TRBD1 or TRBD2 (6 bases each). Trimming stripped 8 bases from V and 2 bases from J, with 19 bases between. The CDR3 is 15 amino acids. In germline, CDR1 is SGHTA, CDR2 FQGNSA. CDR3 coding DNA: TGTGCCAGCCAAAGGGGGGCAGGGGACCCCTACGAGCAGTACTTC. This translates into CASQRGAGDPYEQYF.

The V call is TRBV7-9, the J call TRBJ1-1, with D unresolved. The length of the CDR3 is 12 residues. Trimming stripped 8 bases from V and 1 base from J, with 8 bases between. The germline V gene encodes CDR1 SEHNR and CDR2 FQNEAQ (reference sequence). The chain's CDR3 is CASFSRNTEAFF. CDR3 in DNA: TGTGCCAGCTTCTCGCGGAACACTGAAGCTTTCTTT.

The CDR3 spells CASSFFGVGLYEQYF. The CDR3 DNA reads TGTGCCAGCAGTTTCTTTGGTGTGGGACTCTACGAGCAGTACTTC. The rearrangement joins TRBV27 to TRBJ2-7; D possibly corresponds to TRBD2 (6 bases). V was cut by 3 bases and J by 3 bases, with 15 bases left in between. The CDR3 has 15 amino acids. Germline lookup yields CDR1 MNHEY and CDR2 SMNVEV (reference sequence).

CDR3 sequence (DNA): TGTGCCAGCACCTCTCTGGCAGTCGGCGAAAAACTGTTTTTT. It specifies CASTSLAVGEKLFF. This chain connects TRBV7-9 to TRBJ1-4; D not resolved. The germline CDR1 and CDR2 sequences are SEHNR and FQNEAQ (reference sequence). V lost 7 bases to trimming and J lost 8 bases, with 17 bases between them. The CDR3 consists of 14 residues.

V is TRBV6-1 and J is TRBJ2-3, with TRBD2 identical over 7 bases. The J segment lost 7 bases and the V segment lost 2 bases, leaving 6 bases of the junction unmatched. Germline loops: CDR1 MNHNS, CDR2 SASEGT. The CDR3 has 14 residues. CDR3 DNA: TGTGCCAGCAGTGAATATACTAGCGCCTATACGCAGTATTTT. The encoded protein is CASSEYTSAYTQYF.

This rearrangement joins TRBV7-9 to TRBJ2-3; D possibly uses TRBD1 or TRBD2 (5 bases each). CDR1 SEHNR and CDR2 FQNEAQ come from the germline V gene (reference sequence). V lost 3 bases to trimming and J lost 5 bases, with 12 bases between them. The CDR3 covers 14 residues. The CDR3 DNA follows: TGTGCCAGCAGCTTTAGGGGCGAGGGAGATACGCAGTATTTT. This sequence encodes CASSFRGEGDTQYF.

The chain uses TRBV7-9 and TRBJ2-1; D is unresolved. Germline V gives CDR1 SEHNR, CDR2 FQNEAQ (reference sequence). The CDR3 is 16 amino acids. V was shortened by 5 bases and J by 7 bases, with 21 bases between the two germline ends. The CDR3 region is CASSEKTAAQGNEQFF. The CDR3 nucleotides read TGTGCCAGCAGCGAAAAAACAGCCGCTCAAGGGAATGAGCAGTTCTTC.

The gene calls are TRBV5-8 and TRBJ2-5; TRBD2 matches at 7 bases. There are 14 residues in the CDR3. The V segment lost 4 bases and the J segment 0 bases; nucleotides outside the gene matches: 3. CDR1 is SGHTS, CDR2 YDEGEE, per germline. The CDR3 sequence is CASSPLANQETQYF. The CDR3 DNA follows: TGTGCCAGCAGCCCACTAGCGAACCAAGAGACCCAGTACTTC.

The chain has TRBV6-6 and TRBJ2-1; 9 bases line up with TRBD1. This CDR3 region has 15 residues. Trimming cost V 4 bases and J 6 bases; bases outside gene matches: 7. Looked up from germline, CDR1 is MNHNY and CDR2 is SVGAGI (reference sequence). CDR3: CASSFPGQGRNEQFF. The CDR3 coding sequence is TGTGCCAGCAGTTTTCCGGGACAGGGACGCAATGAGCAGTTCTTC.

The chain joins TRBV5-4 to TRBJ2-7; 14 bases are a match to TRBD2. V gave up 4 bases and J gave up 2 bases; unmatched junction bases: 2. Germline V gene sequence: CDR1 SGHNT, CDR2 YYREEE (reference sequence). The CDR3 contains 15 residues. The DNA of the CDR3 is TGTGCCAGCAGCCAGGGACTAGCGGGAGCCTACGAGCAGTACTTC. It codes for CASSQGLAGAYEQYF.